This T cell receptor beta chain came from a study of response to subunit inactivated influenza vaccine. TCRdb used MiXCR to reprocess the RT-PCR reads, holding one entry per CDR3 protein. The table records over 650,000 distinct CDR3 sequences, less than 20% of them present only once. There are a few counts of this clonotype. The CDR3 length is 17 residues. Looked up from germline, CDR1 is MDHEN and CDR2 is SYDVKM. Trimming at V came to 6 bases and at J to 0 bases, leaving 8 bases not matched to a gene. The rearrangement joins TRBV28 to TRBJ2-3, with 11 positions matching TRBD2. This TCR was recovered from a man in his fifties who received an inactivated influenza vaccine. Sequenced here: PBMCs from blood, sampled 4 to 6 days after vaccination. The CDR3 protein is CASSVGRLAGSTDTQYF. CDR3 bases: TGTGCCAGCAGCGTAGGGAGACTAGCGGGGAGCACAGATACGCAGTATTTT.